This T cell receptor beta chain was found in a study of cytotoxic CD8 clonotypes in ibrutinib-treated CLL. Whole-study results and caveats: Before falling back toward baseline at progression, clonality had risen at the time of ibrutinib response.

V was pared by 6 bases and J by 8 bases, with 8 bases of the junction left unmatched. Germline V gene data show CDR1 as MNHNY and CDR2 as SVGAGI (reference sequence). The CDR3 is made up of 14 amino acids. TCRdb's copy holds only in-frame clones and misses some; the assay was immunoSEQ multiplex PCR. The sample holds under 200,000 clones, under 90% seen once. Worth noting for this clone: Its antigen remains unidentified.

V gene TRBV6-6 combines with J gene TRBJ1-3, with 9 nucleotides matching TRBD1. Here the sequenced sample was PBMCs, taken after 24 months of ibrutinib treatment. The receptor was derived from a human donor with chronic lymphocytic leukemia. In DNA form, the CDR3 reads TGTGCCAGCAGAGGGACAGGGAGTTTGTACACCATATATTTT. Its protein is CASRGTGSLYTIYF.